These 11 T cell receptor beta chains were all obtained from the same sample, sequenced in a study of blood T cell repertoires in COVID-19. Sequenced by immunoSEQ multiplex PCR; TCRdb stores in-frame clones only, minus some. The data show about 94,000 clones, roughly 80% seen once. The sample was peripheral blood. The receptors here all came from a woman older than 75 with acute or convalescent COVID-19.

The chain is built from TRBV7-2 and TRBJ2-7; 9 nucleotides align to TRBD2. Germline V gene lookup returns CDR1 SGHTA and CDR2 FQGNSA. The CDR3 contains 16 residues. Trimming removed 3 bases from V and 3 bases from J; junction bases left unmatched: 9. CDR3 DNA sequence: TGTGCCAGCAGCTTCGGAGGCGGGGGGGCCGTCTACGAGCAGTACTTC. This translates into CASSFGGGGAVYEQYF. Complete variable domain (other parts from reference TRBV7-2 and TRBJ2-7): GAGVSQSPSNKVTEKGKDVELRCDPISGHTALYWYRQSLGQGLEFLIYFQGNSAPDKSGLPSDRFSAERTGGSVSTLTIQRTQQEDSAVYLCASSFGGGGAVYEQYFGPGTRLTVT.

The chain joins TRBV12-3 or TRBV12-4 to TRBJ1-2, with D uncertain. This CDR3 is built from 12 residues. The V and J ends lost 5 bases and 6 bases respectively, with 10 bases between them. The CDR3 region has the DNA TGTGCCAGCAGTCTACCCCAGGATGGCTACACCTTC. Protein product: CASSLPQDGYTF.

The rearrangement joins TRBV6-5 to TRBJ1-2, with D perhaps TRBD1 (5 bases). V lost 0 bases to trimming and J lost 0 bases, with 8 bases between them. Germline V gives CDR1 MNHEY, CDR2 SVGAGI. The CDR3 spans 15 residues. The CDR3 reads CASSYSWGSNYGYTF. The DNA for the CDR3 is TGTGCCAGCAGTTACTCTTGGGGCTCTAACTATGGCTACACCTTC.

CDR3 amino acids: CASSIDRGETQYF. As DNA, the CDR3 is TGTGCCAGTAGTATCGACCGGGGGGAGACCCAGTACTTC. V and J are TRBV19 and TRBJ2-5, with D tentatively TRBD2 (6 bases). V was cut by 3 bases and J by 5 bases, with 10 bases left in between. Germline V gives CDR1 LNHDA, CDR2 SQIVND (reference sequence). This CDR3 spans 13 amino acids.

The V and J genes are TRBV5-6 and TRBJ2-2; tentatively, D is TRBD2 (6 bases). Germline V gene sequence: CDR1 SGHDT, CDR2 YYEEEE. Deletions cut 4 bases from V and 5 bases from J, with 15 bases between. This CDR3 is built from 15 residues. CDR3 loop: CASSPRRARTGELFF. Written as DNA, the CDR3 is TGTGCCAGCAGCCCCAGGAGGGCGAGAACCGGGGAGCTGTTTTTT.

The J gene is TRBJ2-1, the V gene TRBV29-1; 8 bases are a match to TRBD2. Trimming took 7 bases from V and 9 from J; bases not matched to a gene: 14. Germline CDR1 reads SQVTM; CDR2 reads ANQGSEA. The CDR3 runs 14 residues. The CDR3 DNA is TGCAGCGCCGCACGGAGCGGGGGATTGAGTGAGCAGTTCTTC. Its translation is CSAARSGGLSEQFF.

The chain couples TRBV11-3 to TRBJ1-1; D is unclear. The CDR3 spans 15 residues. The germline V and J ends were trimmed by 1 base and 0 bases, with 9 bases remaining between them. Germline CDR1 is SGHNT and CDR2 is YENEEA. For the CDR3, the DNA is TGTGCCAGCAGCTTAGGAGTTGGTATGAACACTGAAGCTTTCTTT. As protein: CASSLGVGMNTEAFF.

This clone was detected once. The chain carries TRBV11-1 and TRBJ2-3, with D perhaps TRBD2 (6 bases). Trimming left V 10 bases short and J 5 bases short, with 13 bases between. The CDR3 length is 12 residues. Germline V gene data show CDR1 as SGHAT and CDR2 as FQDESV (reference sequence). CDR3: CAIGTRGDTQYF. CDR3 sequence (DNA): TGTGCCATAGGGACTCGGGGAGATACGCAGTATTTT.

The DNA for the CDR3 is TGTGCCACCAGTGACAATAAGGGACTAGAGGGGGAGACCCAGTACTTC. It codes for CATSDNKGLEGETQYF. The chain couples TRBV24-1 to TRBJ2-5; 8 bases line up with TRBD2. V shed 4 bases and J 5 bases; nucleotides not matched to a gene: 11. This CDR3 is built from 16 residues. Looked up from germline, CDR1 is KGHDR and CDR2 is SFDVKD.

The rearrangement links TRBV7-3 to TRBJ2-2; D ambiguous. Trimming took 5 bases from V and 6 from J, leaving 10 bases between them. CDR1 and CDR2 from the germline V gene are SGHTA and FQGTGA. The CDR3 extends over 13 amino acids. DNA for the CDR3: TGTGCCAGCAGCCCTGTTTTCGCCGGGGAGCTGTTTTTT. Encoded protein: CASSPVFAGELFF.

V is TRBV12-3 or TRBV12-4 and J is TRBJ2-5; D remains ambiguous. V lost 3 bases and J 1 base, leaving 3 bases between the germline ends. The CDR3 spans 12 residues. The CDR3 sequence is CASSFLQETQYF. The CDR3 DNA sequence: TGTGCCAGCAGTTTCCTCCAAGAGACCCAGTACTTC.